This TCR beta chain emerged from a study of shared clonotypes between healthy human individuals. Study-wide background: The donor pool was made up of two women and a few men aged 18 to 49.

Study findings and constraints: In this cohort, only blood was sampled, and tissue repertoires likely differ.

Sequencing on ten immunoSEQ deep assay plates was performed for unsorted PBMC DNA. The protocol was immunoSEQ multiplex PCR, while the TCRdb copy is restricted to in-frame clones and leaves out a portion. This sample has around 500,000 clones, with roughly 80% found just once. Adult donors, all healthy and HIV-negative, had no recent acute infections or vaccinations. As concerns this clone: Its specificity is unknown. A far larger clone is just one base off, so this is likely a read error. The same CDR3 can be traced to other DNA sequences in this sample.

The receptor comes from a woman in her thirties or forties in good health. Some clones in this sample may be carry-over from other donors' samples. Source material: PBMCs.

CDR3 amino acids: CAISESDRGSSYEQYF. CDR3 DNA: TGTGCCATCAGTGAGTCTGATAGGGGTAGCTCCTACGAGCAGTACTTC. This rearrangement joins TRBV10-3 to TRBJ2-7, with D possibly TRBD1 on 5 matching bases. The V gene's germline CDR1 is ENHRY and CDR2 SYGVKD. This CDR3 is 16 amino acids long. Trimming removed 0 bases from V and 0 bases from J, with 12 bases in between.